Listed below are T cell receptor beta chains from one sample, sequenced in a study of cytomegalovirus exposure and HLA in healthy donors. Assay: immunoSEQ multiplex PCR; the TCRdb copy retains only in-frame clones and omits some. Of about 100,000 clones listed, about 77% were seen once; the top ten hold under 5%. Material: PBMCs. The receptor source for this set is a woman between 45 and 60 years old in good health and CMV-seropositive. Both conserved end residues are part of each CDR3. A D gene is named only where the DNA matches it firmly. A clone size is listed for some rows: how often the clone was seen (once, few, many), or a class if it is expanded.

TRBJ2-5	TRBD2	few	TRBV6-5	TGTGCCAGCAGAGAGATGACTAGCGAACGGGAGACCCAGTACTTC	CASREMTSERETQYF
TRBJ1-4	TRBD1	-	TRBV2	TGTGCTACACACCGGGACAGGGAGTCCACAACTAATGAAAAACTGTTTTTT	CATHRDRESTTNEKLFF
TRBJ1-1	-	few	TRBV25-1	TGTGCCAGCGGCAGGGCGCGCACTGAAGCTTTCTTT	CASGRARTEAFF
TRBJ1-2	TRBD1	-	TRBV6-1	TGTGCCAGCGGGGGGACAGGGAATGGCTACACCTTC	CASGGTGNGYTF
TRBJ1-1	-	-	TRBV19	TGTGCCAGTAGCAGGAGGGATATCCCCACTGAAGCTTTCTTT	CASSRRDIPTEAFF
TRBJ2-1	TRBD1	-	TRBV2	TGTGCCAGCAGCGCTGACAGGGGTGACTACAATGAGCAGTTCTTC	CASSADRGDYNEQFF
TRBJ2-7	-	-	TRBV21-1	TGTCCCCGACGCGGGTCACGCTCCTACGAGCAGTACTTC	CPRRGSRSYEQYF
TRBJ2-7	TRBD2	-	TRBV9	TGTGCCAGCAGCGTAGAAGGGACTAGTTCTAACGAGCAGTACTTC	CASSVEGTSSNEQYF
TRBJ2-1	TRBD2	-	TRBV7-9	TGTGCCAGCAGCTTAGCGTCGCTAGCGGGAGGGTTCGATGAGCAGTTCTTC	CASSLASLAGGFDEQFF
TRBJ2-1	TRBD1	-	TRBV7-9	TGTGCCAGCAGCTCCAGGGGGACTGAGCAGTTCTTC	CASSSRGTEQFF
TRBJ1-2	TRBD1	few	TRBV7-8	TGTGCCAGCAGCATACGGACAGGGGGAGGGGATGGCTACACCTTC	CASSIRTGGGDGYTF
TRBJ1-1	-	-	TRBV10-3	TGTGCCATCAGTGCCCTCGAGGGGAACACTGAAGCTTTCTTT	CAISALEGNTEAFF
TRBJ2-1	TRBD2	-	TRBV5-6	TGTGCCAGCAGCTGGGGTCACGGGGGGGGATACAATGAGCAGTTCTTC	CASSWGHGGGYNEQFF
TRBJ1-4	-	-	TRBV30	TGTGCCTGGGGAACAGGGAAACTGTCAACTAATGAAAAACTGTTTTTT	CAWGTGKLSTNEKLFF
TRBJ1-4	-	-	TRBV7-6	TGTGCCAGCAGCTTAGATACAGGGTCGGGCGAAAAACTGTTTTTT	CASSLDTGSGEKLFF
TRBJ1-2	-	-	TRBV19	TGTGCCAGTAGTATAGGGGCAGGGTATGGCTACACCTTC	CASSIGAGYGYTF
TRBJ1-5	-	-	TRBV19	TGTGCCAGTAGTAATGGACTCCAACATCAGCCCCAGCATTTT	CASSNGLQHQPQHF
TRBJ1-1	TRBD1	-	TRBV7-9	TGTGCCAGCAGCTTAGGGAGGGGGACAGGGGGCGCGGGCACTGAAGCTTTTTTT	CASSLGRGTGGAGTEAFF
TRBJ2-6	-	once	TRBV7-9	TGTGCCAGCAGCTCCAGGGCCTCTGGGGCCAACGTCCTGACTTTC	CASSSRASGANVLTF
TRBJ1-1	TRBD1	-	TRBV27	TGTGCCAGCCGGGACAGGGTATCCGCTGAAGCTTTCTTT	CASRDRVSAEAFF
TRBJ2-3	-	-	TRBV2	TGTGCCAGCAAGGGGGTAAAGTTCACAGATACGCAGTATTTT	CASKGVKFTDTQYF
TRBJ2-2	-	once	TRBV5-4	TGTGCCAGCAATGAGGTTGGATACGGGGAGCTGTTTTTT	CASNEVGYGELFF
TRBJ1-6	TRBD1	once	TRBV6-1	TGTGCCAGCAGTGAGGTGGACAGGTCCTTCTATAATTCACCCCTCCACTTT	CASSEVDRSFYNSPLHF
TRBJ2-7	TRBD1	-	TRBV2	TGTGCCTCTCGAGGACAGGTTTACGAGCAGTACTTC	CASRGQVYEQYF
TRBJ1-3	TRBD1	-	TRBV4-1	TGCGCCAGCAGCCAAGAGAGGGACAGGGGAAACACCATATATTTT	CASSQERDRGNTIYF
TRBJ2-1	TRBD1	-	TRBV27	TGTGCCAGCAGCCGCCCGGGACAGGGGGGGAACAATGAGCAGTTCTTC	CASSRPGQGGNNEQFF
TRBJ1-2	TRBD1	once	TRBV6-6	TGTGCCAGCAGTTACCGGGGACAGGGGGCCGACTACACCTTC	CASSYRGQGADYTF
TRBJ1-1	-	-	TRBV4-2	TGTGCCAGCAGCCGGGGGGGCACGACTGAAGCTTTCTTT	CASSRGGTTEAFF
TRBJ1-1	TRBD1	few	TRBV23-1	TGCGCCAGCAGTCGAGCCAGGGGGCTGTGGTTT	CASSRARGLWF
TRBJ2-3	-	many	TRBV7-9	TGTGCCAGCAACACAAGTCCTTTGACGCAGTATTTT	CASNTSPLTQYF
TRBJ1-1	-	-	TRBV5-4	TGTGCCAGCAGCCCTCAGAAGGGGGACACTGAAGCTTTCTTT	CASSPQKGDTEAFF
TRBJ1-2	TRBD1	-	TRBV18	TGTGCCAGCTCACCACCAAAAACAGGGGGCGCGGGGTATGGCTACACCTTC	CASSPPKTGGAGYGYTF
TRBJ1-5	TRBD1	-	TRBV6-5	TGTGCCAGCAGTCGGGACAGGCGCAGCAATCAGCCCCAGCATTTT	CASSRDRRSNQPQHF
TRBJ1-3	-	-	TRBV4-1	TGCGCCAGCAGCCGTCTCCAGGGAACTGGAAACACCATATATTTT	CASSRLQGTGNTIYF
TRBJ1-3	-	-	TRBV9	TGTGCCAGCAACCTAGGGGGCTCTGGAAACACCATATATTTT	CASNLGGSGNTIYF
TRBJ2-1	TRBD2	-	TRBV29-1	TGCCAGACTAGCGGGACGGGGGATGAGCAGTTCTTC	CQTSGTGDEQFF
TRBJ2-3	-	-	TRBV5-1	TGCGCCAGCAGCTTGAATTCCCCTAGCACTAGCACAGATACGCAGTATTTT	CASSLNSPSTSTDTQYF
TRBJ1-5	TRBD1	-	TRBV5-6	TGTGCCAGCAGCTTGGCAGTGGGACAGGGTATCCATCAGCCCCAGCATTTT	CASSLAVGQGIHQPQHF
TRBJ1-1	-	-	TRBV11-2	TGTGCCAGCTTACTACAGGTTGGGAACACTGAAGCTTTCTTT	CASLLQVGNTEAFF
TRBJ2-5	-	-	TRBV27	TGTGCCAGCAGTTTATGGGCCCAAGAGACCCAGTACTTC	CASSLWAQETQYF
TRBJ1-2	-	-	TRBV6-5	TGTGCCAGCACTTACTCCGGGGGGGACTATGGCTACACCTTC	CASTYSGGDYGYTF
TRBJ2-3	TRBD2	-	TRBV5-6	TGTGCCAGCAGCTTGGTCCCGGGAGGGTCAGATACGCAGTATTTT	CASSLVPGGSDTQYF
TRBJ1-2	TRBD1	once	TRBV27	TGTGCCTCCTCGGGACAGGAGAAGGCGGGCTACACCTTC	CASSGQEKAGYTF
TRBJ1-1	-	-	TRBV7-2	TGTGCCAGCAGCGTCCTTAGGGGTGTGAACACTGAAGCTTTCTTT	CASSVLRGVNTEAFF
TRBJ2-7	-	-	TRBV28	TGTGCCAGCTCTAACCCGGGCGACAGGTCGGTATACGAGCAGTACTTC	CASSNPGDRSVYEQYF